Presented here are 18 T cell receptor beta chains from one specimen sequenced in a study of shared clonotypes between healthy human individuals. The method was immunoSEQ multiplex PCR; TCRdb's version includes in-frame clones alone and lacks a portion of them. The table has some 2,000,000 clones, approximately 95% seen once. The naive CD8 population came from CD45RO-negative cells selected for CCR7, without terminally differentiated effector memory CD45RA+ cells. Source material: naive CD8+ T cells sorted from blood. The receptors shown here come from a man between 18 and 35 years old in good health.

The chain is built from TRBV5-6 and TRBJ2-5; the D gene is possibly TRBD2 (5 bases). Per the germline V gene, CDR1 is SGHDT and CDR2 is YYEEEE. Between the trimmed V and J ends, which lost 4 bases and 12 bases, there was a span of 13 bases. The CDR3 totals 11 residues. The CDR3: CASSAGESEYF. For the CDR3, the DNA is TGTGCCAGCAGCGCTGGGGAGTCCGAGTACTTC.

CDR3 region: CASSYQGAGGLNEQYF. The CDR3 DNA reads TGTGCCAGCAGCTACCAGGGCGCGGGAGGGCTCAACGAGCAGTACTTC. The V call is TRBV7-2, the J call TRBJ2-7; 9 bases fit TRBD2. This CDR3 comprises 16 residues. Germline V gene lookup returns CDR1 SGHTA and CDR2 FQGNSA. After removal of 4 bases from V and 5 bases from J, the junction contained 12 bases not matched to a gene.

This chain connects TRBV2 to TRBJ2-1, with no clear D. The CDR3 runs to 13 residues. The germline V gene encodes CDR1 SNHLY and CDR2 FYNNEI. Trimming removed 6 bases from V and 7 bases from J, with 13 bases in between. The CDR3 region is CASSEYVVNEQFF. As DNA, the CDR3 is TGTGCCAGCAGCGAATATGTCGTGAATGAGCAGTTCTTC.

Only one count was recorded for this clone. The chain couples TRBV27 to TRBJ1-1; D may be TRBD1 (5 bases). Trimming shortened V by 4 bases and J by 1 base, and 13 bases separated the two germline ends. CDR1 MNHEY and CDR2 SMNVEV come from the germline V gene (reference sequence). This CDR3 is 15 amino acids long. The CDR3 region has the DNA TGTGCCAGCAGTTGGGCAGGGTGGCCGAACACTGAAGCTTTCTTT. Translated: CASSWAGWPNTEAFF.

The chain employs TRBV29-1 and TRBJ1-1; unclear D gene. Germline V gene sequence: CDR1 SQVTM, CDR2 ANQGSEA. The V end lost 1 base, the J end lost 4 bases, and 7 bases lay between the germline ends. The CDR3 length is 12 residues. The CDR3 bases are TGCAGCGTTGAAGGGGGTGTCACTGAAGCTTTCTTT. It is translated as CSVEGGVTEAFF.

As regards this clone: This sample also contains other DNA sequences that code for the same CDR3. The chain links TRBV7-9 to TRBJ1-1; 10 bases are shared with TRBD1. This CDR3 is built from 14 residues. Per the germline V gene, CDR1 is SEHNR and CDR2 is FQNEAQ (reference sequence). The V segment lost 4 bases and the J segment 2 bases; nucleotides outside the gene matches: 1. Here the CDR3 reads CASSSTGGNTEAFF. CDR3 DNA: TGTGCCAGCAGCTCGACAGGGGGCAACACTGAAGCTTTCTTT.

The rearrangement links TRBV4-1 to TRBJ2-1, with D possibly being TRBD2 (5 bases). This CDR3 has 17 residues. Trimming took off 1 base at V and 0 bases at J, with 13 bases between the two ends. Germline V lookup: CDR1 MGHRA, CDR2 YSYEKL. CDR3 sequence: CASSQAGGSSSYNEQFF. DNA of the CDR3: TGCGCCAGCAGCCAAGCTGGAGGAAGCAGCTCCTACAATGAGCAGTTCTTC.

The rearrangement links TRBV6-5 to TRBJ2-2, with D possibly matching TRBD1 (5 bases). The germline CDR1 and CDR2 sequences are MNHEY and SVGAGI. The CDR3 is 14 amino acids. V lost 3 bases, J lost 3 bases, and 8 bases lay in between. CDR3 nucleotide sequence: TGTGCCAGCAGTTATGGGGCTGACACCGGGGAGCTGTTTTTT. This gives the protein CASSYGADTGELFF.

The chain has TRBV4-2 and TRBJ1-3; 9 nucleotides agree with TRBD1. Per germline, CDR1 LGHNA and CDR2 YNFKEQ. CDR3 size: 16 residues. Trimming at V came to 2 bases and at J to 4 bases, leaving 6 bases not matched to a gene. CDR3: CASSQPKDRGGNTIYF. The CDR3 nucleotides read TGTGCCAGCAGCCAACCGAAGGACAGGGGCGGAAACACCATATATTTT.

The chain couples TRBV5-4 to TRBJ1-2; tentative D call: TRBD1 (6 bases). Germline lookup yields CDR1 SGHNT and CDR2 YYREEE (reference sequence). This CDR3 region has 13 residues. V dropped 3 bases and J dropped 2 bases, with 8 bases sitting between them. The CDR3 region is CASSWTENYGYTF. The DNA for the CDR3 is TGTGCCAGCAGCTGGACAGAAAACTATGGCTACACCTTC.

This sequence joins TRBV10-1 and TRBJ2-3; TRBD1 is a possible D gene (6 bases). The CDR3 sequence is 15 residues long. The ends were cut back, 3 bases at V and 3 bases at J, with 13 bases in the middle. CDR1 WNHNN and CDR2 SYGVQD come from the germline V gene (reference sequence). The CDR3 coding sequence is TGCGCCAGCAGTGATGGGGACACTTGGACAGATACGCAGTATTTT. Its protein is CASSDGDTWTDTQYF.

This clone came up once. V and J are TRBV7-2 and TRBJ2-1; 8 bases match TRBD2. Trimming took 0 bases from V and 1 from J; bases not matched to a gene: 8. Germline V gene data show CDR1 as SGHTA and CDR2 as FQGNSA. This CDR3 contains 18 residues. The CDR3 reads CASSLAPALAGSYNEQFF. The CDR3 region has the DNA TGTGCCAGCAGCTTAGCCCCTGCCTTAGCGGGGTCCTACAATGAGCAGTTCTTC.

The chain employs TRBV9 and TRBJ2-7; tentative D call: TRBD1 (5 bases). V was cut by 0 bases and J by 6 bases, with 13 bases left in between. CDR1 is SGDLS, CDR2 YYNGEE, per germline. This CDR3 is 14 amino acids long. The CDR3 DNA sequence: TGTGCCAGCAGCGTAGAGGCCAGGGCCCTCGAGCAGTACTTC. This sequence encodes CASSVEARALEQYF.

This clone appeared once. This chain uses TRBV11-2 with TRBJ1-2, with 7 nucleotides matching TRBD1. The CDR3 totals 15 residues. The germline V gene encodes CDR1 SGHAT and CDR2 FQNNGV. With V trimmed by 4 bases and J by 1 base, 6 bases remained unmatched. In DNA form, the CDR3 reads TGTGCCAGCAGCTCAATACAGGGGTATAACTATGGCTACACCTTC. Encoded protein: CASSSIQGYNYGYTF.

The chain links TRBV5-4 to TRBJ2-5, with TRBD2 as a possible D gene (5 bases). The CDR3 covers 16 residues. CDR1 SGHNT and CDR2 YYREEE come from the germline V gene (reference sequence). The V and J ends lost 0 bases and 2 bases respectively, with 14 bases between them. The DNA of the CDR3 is TGTGCCAGCAGCTTGGCCGGTACTAGAGTGCAAGAGACCCAGTACTTC. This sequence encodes CASSLAGTRVQETQYF.

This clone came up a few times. CDR3 amino acids: CASSRGQMGYGYTF. CDR3 nucleotides: TGTGCCAGCAGCCGCGGACAGATGGGCTATGGCTACACCTTC. The chain carries TRBV6-5 and TRBJ1-2; D is possibly TRBD1 (6 bases). Per germline, CDR1 MNHEY and CDR2 SVGAGI. The CDR3 contains 14 residues. Trimming removed 6 bases from V and 4 bases from J, with 15 bases in between.

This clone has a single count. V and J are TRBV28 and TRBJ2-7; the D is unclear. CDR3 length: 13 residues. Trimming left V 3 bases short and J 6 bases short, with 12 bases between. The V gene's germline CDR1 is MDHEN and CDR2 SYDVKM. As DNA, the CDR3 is TGTGCCAGCAGTTTTCCGTCACCCAGCGAGCAGTACTTC. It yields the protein CASSFPSPSEQYF.

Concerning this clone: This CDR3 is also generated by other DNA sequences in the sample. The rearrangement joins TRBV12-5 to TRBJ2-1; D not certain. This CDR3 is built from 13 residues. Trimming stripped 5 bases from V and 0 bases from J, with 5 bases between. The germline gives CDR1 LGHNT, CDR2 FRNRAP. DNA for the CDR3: TGTGCTAGTGGTCTGAGCTCCTACAATGAGCAGTTCTTC. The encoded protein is CASGLSSYNEQFF. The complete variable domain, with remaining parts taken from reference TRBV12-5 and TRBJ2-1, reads DARVTQTPRHKVTEMGQEVTMRCQPILGHNTVFWYRQTMMQGLELLAYFRNRAPLDDSGMPKDRFSAEMPDATLATLKIQPSEPRDSAVYFCASGLSSYNEQFFGPGTRLTVL.